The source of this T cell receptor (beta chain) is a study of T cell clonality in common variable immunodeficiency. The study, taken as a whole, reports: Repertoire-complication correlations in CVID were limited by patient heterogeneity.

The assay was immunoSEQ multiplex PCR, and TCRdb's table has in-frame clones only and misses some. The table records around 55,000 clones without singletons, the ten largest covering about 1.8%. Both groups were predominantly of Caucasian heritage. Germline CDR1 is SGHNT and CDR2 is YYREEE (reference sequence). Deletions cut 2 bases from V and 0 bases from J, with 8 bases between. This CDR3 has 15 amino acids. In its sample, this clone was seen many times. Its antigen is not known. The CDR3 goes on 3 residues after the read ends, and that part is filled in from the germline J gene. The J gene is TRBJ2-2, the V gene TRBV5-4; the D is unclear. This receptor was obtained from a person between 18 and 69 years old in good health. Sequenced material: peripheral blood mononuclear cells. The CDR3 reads CASSFRNANTGELFF. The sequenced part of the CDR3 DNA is TGTGCCAGCAGCTTCAGAAACGCGAACACCGGGGAG.